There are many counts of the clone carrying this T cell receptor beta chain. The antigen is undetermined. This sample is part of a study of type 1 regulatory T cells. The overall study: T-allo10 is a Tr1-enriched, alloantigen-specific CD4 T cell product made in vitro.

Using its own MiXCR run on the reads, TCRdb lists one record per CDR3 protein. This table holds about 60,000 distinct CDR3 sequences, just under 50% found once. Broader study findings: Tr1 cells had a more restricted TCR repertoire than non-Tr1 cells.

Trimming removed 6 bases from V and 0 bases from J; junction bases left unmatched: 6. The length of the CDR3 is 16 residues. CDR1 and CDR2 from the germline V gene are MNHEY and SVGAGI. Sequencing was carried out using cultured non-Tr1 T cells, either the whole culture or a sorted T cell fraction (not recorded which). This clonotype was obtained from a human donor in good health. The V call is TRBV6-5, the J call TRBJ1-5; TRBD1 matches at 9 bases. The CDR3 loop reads CASSRTGANSNQPQHF. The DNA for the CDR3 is TGTGCCAGCAGCAGGACAGGGGCGAATAGCAATCAGCCCCAGCATTTT.